Following are 13 T cell receptor beta chains from one sample sequenced in a study of CD8 T cells in ankylosing spondylitis. These receptors' targets are unknown. Study-level results: For ankylosing spondylitis blood, a TCR beta motif of seven to nine highly homologous variants appeared characteristic.

One entry per CDR3 protein results from TCRdb running MiXCR on the 5' RACE reads. The repertoire holds about 500,000 distinct CDR3 sequences, with about 12% as singletons. Sequencing was carried out using blood, either unsorted or a sorted T cell fraction (not recorded which). The receptor set was obtained from a male donor with ankylosing spondylitis.

This clonotype was seen ten or more times. The chain carries TRBV5-1 and TRBJ1-1; D not resolved. The ends were cut back, 4 bases at V and 1 base at J, with 11 bases in the middle. This CDR3 has 14 amino acids. CDR1 SGHRS and CDR2 YFSETQ come from the germline V gene. CDR3 DNA: TGCGCCAGCAGCCCGCCGGGCAGGAACACTGAAGCTTTCTTT. Its protein product is CASSPPGRNTEAFF.

This clonotype occurred a few times. V and J are TRBV20-1 and TRBJ1-2, with 9 bases lining up with TRBD1. CDR1 and CDR2 from the germline V gene are DFQATT and SNEGSKA (reference sequence). The CDR3 is made up of 11 amino acids. Trimming removed 6 bases from V and 14 bases from J; junction bases left unmatched: 10. DNA for the CDR3: TGCAGTGCGTCCCGGGACAGGGCGGGAACCTTC. Its translation is CSASRDRAGTF.

This clonotype was observed a handful of times. The junction does not match germline at one end; this may be a read error. This chain uses TRBV6-1 with TRBJ1-1; D is unresolved. The CDR3 has 11 residues. The germline V gene encodes CDR1 MNHNS and CDR2 SASEGT. CDR3 residues: CASREEIEAFF. In DNA form, the CDR3 reads TGTGCCAGCAGGGAAGAAATTGAAGCTTTCTTT.

V is TRBV20-1 and J is TRBJ2-2, with 9 bases aligning to TRBD1. Germline loops: CDR1 DFQATT, CDR2 SNEGSKA (reference sequence). CDR3 length equals 14 residues. The V gene end was trimmed by 5 bases and the J gene end by 5 bases; junction bases not matched to a gene: 6. The CDR3 coding sequence is TGCAGTGCTTCGCACAGGGGGCAGACCGGGGAGCTGTTTTTT. The encoded protein is CSASHRGQTGELFF.

This clonotype was detected only a few times. The chain has TRBV5-5 and TRBJ1-5, with D possibly matching TRBD1 (5 bases). The CDR3 runs 12 residues. The V gene lost 4 bases and the J gene lost 8 bases, with 10 bases spanning the gap. Germline V lookup: CDR1 SGHKS, CDR2 YYEKEE (reference sequence). Here the CDR3 DNA reads TGTGCCAGCAGCGGGGGTTCAGAGCCCCAGCATTTT. Its translation: CASSGGSEPQHF.

The V gene is TRBV5-1, the J gene TRBJ2-1, with 8 bases identical to TRBD1. This CDR3 region has 17 residues. V lost 4 bases and J lost 2; bases outside the gene matches: 11. The V gene's germline CDR1 is SGHRS and CDR2 YFSETQ. In DNA form, the CDR3 reads TGCGCCAGCAGCCGAGCGACAGGGGATAGGGCCTACAATGAGCAGTTCTTC. This sequence encodes CASSRATGDRAYNEQFF.

The rearrangement uses TRBV9 and TRBJ2-2; D is perhaps TRBD1 (6 bases). The CDR3 covers 15 residues. V dropped 1 base and J dropped 2 bases, with 9 bases sitting between them. Germline values: CDR1 SGDLS, CDR2 YYNGEE. CDR3 in DNA: TGTGCCAGCAGCGTATGGACAGAAAACACCGGGGAGCTGTTTTTT. Protein product: CASSVWTENTGELFF.

The V and J genes are TRBV20-1 and TRBJ2-7; D gene ambiguous. Germline CDR1 DFQATT, CDR2 SNEGSKA (reference sequence). The CDR3 runs to 13 residues. With 0 bases removed from V and 1 base from J, the gap between germline ends came to 7 bases. CDR3 residues: CSARDVFSYEQYF. The CDR3 DNA reads TGCAGTGCTAGAGATGTATTTTCCTACGAGCAGTACTTC.

This clonotype came up many times. V is TRBV6-1 and J is TRBJ1-5, with D unresolved. The V end lost 6 bases, the J end lost 6 bases, and 6 bases lay between the germline ends. The CDR3 is 11 amino acids. Germline values: CDR1 MNHNS, CDR2 SASEGT. CDR3 DNA sequence: TGTGCCAGCAGCCCCGGTCAGCCCCAGCATTTT. Translated: CASSPGQPQHF.

CDR3 in DNA: TGTGCCAGCAGCACCTCCGGGACCCAGAGCAGCTATGGCTACACCTTC. Protein product: CASSTSGTQSSYGYTF. V is TRBV7-2 and J is TRBJ1-2; TRBD1 might be the D (5 bases). The CDR3 runs 16 residues. Germline V gene lookup returns CDR1 SGHTA and CDR2 FQGNSA. Trimming pared 5 bases from V and 4 bases from J, leaving 20 bases between.

The V gene is TRBV20-1, the J gene TRBJ1-1; possibly TRBD1 for D (5 bases). V was pared by 0 bases and J by 3 bases, with 11 bases between. Germline V gives CDR1 DFQATT, CDR2 SNEGSKA (reference sequence). The CDR3 totals 14 residues. CDR3 sequence reads: CSAREFREDTEAFF. CDR3 in DNA: TGCAGTGCTAGAGAATTCAGGGAGGACACTGAAGCTTTCTTT.

The chain joins TRBV7-2 to TRBJ2-5; D may be TRBD1 or TRBD2 (5 bases each). The CDR3 has 13 residues. CDR1 is SGHTA, CDR2 FQGNSA, per germline. Trimming pared 5 bases from V and 8 bases from J, leaving 15 bases between. CDR3 DNA sequence: TGTGCCAGCAGCCCCGGGACGGAAGGAACCCAGTACTTC. Translated, it gives CASSPGTEGTQYF. Variable domain in full (rest from reference TRBV7-2 and TRBJ2-5): GAGVSQSPSNKVTEKGKDVELRCDPISGHTALYWYRQSLGQGLEFLIYFQGNSAPDKSGLPSDRFSAERTGGSVSTLTIQRTQQEDSAVYLCASSPGTEGTQYFGPGTRLLVL.

The chain carries TRBV20-1 and TRBJ1-4, with TRBD1 as a possible D gene (5 bases). There are 13 residues in the CDR3. V was pared by 8 bases and J by 5 bases, with 15 bases between. Per germline, CDR1 DFQATT and CDR2 SNEGSKA (reference sequence). The CDR3 DNA is TGCAGTCCGGGGACCCGGGGCAATGAAAAACTGTTTTTT. Translated: CSPGTRGNEKLFF.